This passage covers 13 T cell receptor beta chains from one sample sequenced in a study of sequential checkpoint blockade in melanoma. Sequencing was performed with immunoSEQ multiplex PCR; in TCRdb, only in-frame clones are kept and a portion is missing. Of 7,000 or so clones listed, roughly 20% are singletons. Treatment indicated: randomized to nivolumab then ipilimumab (arm A) or the reverse (arm B). Sample: tumor tissue (inferred from file names), taken from a patient given nivolumab and ipilimumab in sequence. These receptors originate from a human donor with melanoma.

The chain has TRBV11-1 and TRBJ2-5, with 7 bases matching TRBD2. The CDR3 has 16 residues. V shed 1 base, J shed 1 base, and the junction held 6 bases outside the gene matches. Germline V CDR1 and CDR2: SGHAT, FQDESV (reference sequence). DNA for the CDR3: TGTGCCAGCAGCTTAGGTTTGGGGGGGTCCCAAGAGACCCAGTACTTC. This encodes CASSLGLGGSQETQYF.

This clone has just a few counts. The rearrangement joins TRBV7-6 to TRBJ2-7; D may correspond to TRBD1 or TRBD2 (5 bases each). V lost 3 bases to trimming and J lost 6 bases, with 15 bases between them. This CDR3 contains 14 residues. Germline V gene sequence: CDR1 SGHVS, CDR2 FNYEAQ. The CDR3 nucleotides read TGTGCCAGCAGCTTGGGGCAGGGAGTGGGCGAGCAGTACTTC. Translation: CASSLGQGVGEQYF. Combining the CDR3 with reference TRBV7-6 and TRBJ2-7 gives the whole variable domain GAGVSQSPRYKVTKRGQDVALRCDPISGHVSLYWYRQALGQGPEFLTYFNYEAQQDKSGLPNDRFSAERPEGSISTLTIQRTEQRDSAMYRCASSLGQGVGEQYFGPGTRLTVT.

This sequence joins TRBV6-8 and TRBJ2-2; a weak D match, TRBD1 (6 bases). Trimming pared 0 bases from V and 6 bases from J, leaving 8 bases between. Germline V gene data show CDR1 as MNHGY and CDR2 as SAAAGT. The CDR3 extends over 14 amino acids. CDR3 coding DNA: TGTGCCAGCAGTTACTCAGGGGGTGCCGGGGAGCTGTTTTTT. Translation gives CASSYSGGAGELFF.

This clone was seen once. CDR3 protein: CSVEDSLAANQETQYF. The CDR3, as DNA: TGCAGCGTTGAAGATTCTCTAGCGGCGAACCAAGAGACCCAGTACTTC. This rearrangement joins TRBV29-1 to TRBJ2-5, with TRBD2 matching 7 bases. Unmatched junction bases numbered 7, after V lost 0 bases and J lost 0 bases. The CDR3 runs 16 residues. The V gene's germline CDR1 is SQVTM and CDR2 ANQGSEA.

This sequence joins TRBV5-1 and TRBJ1-4; tentatively, D is TRBD1 (5 bases). The CDR3 is 14 residues long. Deletions cut 2 bases from V and 8 bases from J, with 13 bases between. Germline-derived CDR1 and CDR2 are SGHRS and YFSETQ. In DNA form, the CDR3 reads TGCGCCAGCAGCTTAGGCAGGGAGGAGGAAAAACTGTTTTTT. Translation gives CASSLGREEEKLFF.

This clone turned up a few times. The CDR3 DNA follows: TGCGCCAGCAGCCAAGACGAGCAGGGGGCATACGAGCAGTACTTC. This codes for CASSQDEQGAYEQYF. V and J are TRBV4-1 and TRBJ2-7; 8 positions match TRBD1. Looked up from germline, CDR1 is MGHRA and CDR2 is YSYEKL. There are 15 residues in the CDR3. The V segment lost 0 bases and the J segment 4 bases; nucleotides outside the gene matches: 5.

The rearrangement joins TRBV18 to TRBJ2-4, with D tentatively TRBD1 (7 bases). The germline CDR1 and CDR2 sequences are KGHSH and LQKENI. The CDR3 sequence is 14 residues long. V dropped 5 bases and J dropped 8 bases, with 16 bases sitting between them. CDR3 in DNA: TGTGCCAGCTCAGAAACTCAGGGGGGTGACATTCAGTACTTC. It codes for CASSETQGGDIQYF.

This clone was found a few times. The chain has TRBV7-5 and TRBJ1-2; the tabulated D call, TRBD1, remains unverified against the DNA. TRBV7-5 is a documented pseudogene. The CDR3 covers 14 residues. CDR3 in amino acids: CASSLGSNIYGYTF. The CDR3 DNA is TGTGCCAGCAGCTTAGGGTCCAACATCTATGGCTACACCTTC.

The V and J genes are TRBV18 and TRBJ2-3; the D gene is possibly TRBD1 (6 bases). The CDR3 runs 15 residues. Per germline, CDR1 KGHSH and CDR2 LQKENI. Trimming pared 3 bases from V and 4 bases from J, leaving 14 bases between. CDR3 in amino acids: CASSPLGALADTQYF. The CDR3 DNA sequence: TGTGCCAGCTCACCTCTGGGGGCACTAGCAGATACGCAGTATTTT.

This CDR3 reads CASGTTTSGGPGDTQYF. The CDR3 DNA is TGTGCCAGCGGAACCACAACTAGCGGGGGTCCTGGGGATACGCAGTATTTT. This sequence joins TRBV12-5 and TRBJ2-3, with 11 nucleotides matching TRBD2. The germline V gene has CDR1 LGHNT and CDR2 FRNRAP. CDR3 length: 17 residues.

The chain recombines TRBV6-8 with TRBJ1-5; no clear D. Trimming removed 2 bases from V and 7 bases from J, with 12 bases in between. Germline-derived CDR1 and CDR2 are MNHGY and SAAAGT. The CDR3 runs 14 residues. This chain's CDR3 is CASSYEAGRQPQHF. In nucleotides, the CDR3 is TGTGCCAGCAGTTACGAGGCAGGTAGGCAGCCCCAGCATTTT.

This clone showed up many times. This chain connects TRBV7-4 to TRBJ1-2; 10 bases are shared with TRBD1. With V trimmed by 5 bases and J by 8 bases, 5 bases remained unmatched. The germline V gene has CDR1 SGHVT and CDR2 SQSDAQ. The CDR3 extends over 13 amino acids. The CDR3, as DNA: TGTGCCAGCAGCAGAGGGACAGGGGAAGGCTACACCTTC. Translated, it gives CASSRGTGEGYTF.

The table lists this clone with many counts. This chain joins TRBV11-3 and TRBJ2-5; tentative D call: TRBD1 (6 bases). Germline V gene data show CDR1 as SGHNT and CDR2 as YENEEA. Trimming took off 1 base at V and 4 bases at J, with 13 bases between the two ends. This CDR3 region has 15 residues. CDR3 in DNA: TGTGCCAGCAGCTTAGGTGTGGGGGCTCGAGAGACCCAGTACTTC. This encodes CASSLGVGARETQYF. Based on the CDR3 plus reference TRBV11-3 and TRBJ2-5, the full variable domain is EAGVVQSPRYKIIEKKQPVAFWCNPISGHNTLYWYLQNLGQGPELLIRYENEEAVDDSQLPKDRFSAERLKGVDSTLKIQPAELGDSAVYLCASSLGVGARETQYFGPGTRLLVL.